This T cell receptor (beta chain) was sequenced during a study of blood T cell repertoires in COVID-19. The CDR3 covers 17 residues. The V gene's germline CDR1 is SGDLS and CDR2 YYNGEE. In the original processing: How many nucleated cells were present was estimated from reference gene primer amplification. The method was immunoSEQ multiplex PCR; TCRdb's version includes in-frame clones alone and lacks a portion of them. For V, J and clone size, that table is used; D and trimming come from the DNA. The sample has around 330,000 clones, 70% to 90% seen once; the top ten hold under 2%. As regards this clone: One end of the junction is discordant with germline, which a read error may explain.

The sequencing sample was made of peripheral blood. V usage is TRBV9 and J usage is TRBJ2-2; 11 bases match TRBD1. The sequence was collected from a young woman with COVID-19, enrolled during active disease. The CDR3 DNA reads as TGTGCCCGCAGCGCGCTGCTGGGGACAGGGGGAGGCGGGGAGCTGTTTTTT. Its protein product is CARSALLGTGGGGELFF.